These 19 T cell receptor beta chains were sequenced from one sample in a study of Ad26.COV2.S vaccination and SARS-CoV-2 variants. TCRdb's copy holds only in-frame clones and misses some; the assay was immunoSEQ multiplex PCR. In the table there are 400,000 to 450,000 clones, about 90% of which are singletons. Treatment defined: 15 to 20 received Ad26.COV2.S at low or high dose, single or two shots; about 5 received placebo; per-sample allocation not given. Collection of the samples took place on day 63 after the first injection of vaccine or placebo. The sequences come from peripheral blood, collected in a trial of Ad26.COV2.S vaccine versus placebo. The receptors originated from a person between 18 and 65 years old who received the Ad26.COV2.S COVID-19 vaccine or a placebo.

The chain carries TRBV5-4 and TRBJ2-1; TRBD1 agrees at 11 bases. This CDR3 contains 16 residues. Per germline, CDR1 SGHNT and CDR2 YYREEE (reference sequence). Trimming removed 1 base from V and 7 bases from J; junction bases left unmatched: 7. CDR3 protein: CASSLLYRDRGNEQFF. The CDR3 region has the DNA TGTGCCAGCAGCTTGCTGTACCGGGACAGGGGGAATGAGCAGTTCTTC.

V is TRBV7-2 and J is TRBJ2-3; 12 nucleotides match TRBD2. CDR1 and CDR2 (germline): SGHTA, FQGNSA. The CDR3 is 17 residues long. V lost 2 bases and J lost 2; bases outside the gene matches: 5. CDR3 in amino acids: CASSLLPSGGDTDTQYF. The CDR3 nucleotides are TGTGCCAGCAGCTTACTGCCTAGCGGGGGGGACACAGATACGCAGTATTTT. Looking up the rest from reference TRBV7-2 and TRBJ2-3 gives the full variable domain: GAGVSQSPSNKVTEKGKDVELRCDPISGHTALYWYRQSLGQGLEFLIYFQGNSAPDKSGLPSDRFSAERTGGSVSTLTIQRTQQEDSAVYLCASSLLPSGGDTDTQYFGPGTRLTVL.

This sequence joins TRBV11-2 and TRBJ2-5, with 10 bases lining up with TRBD2. V gave up 5 bases and J gave up 5 bases; unmatched junction bases: 5. The CDR3 has 14 amino acids. Germline loops: CDR1 SGHAT, CDR2 FQNNGV. CDR3 bases: TGTGCCAGCAGCCCGAGACTAGCGGGTGAGACCCAGTACTTC. This sequence encodes CASSPRLAGETQYF. The full variable domain, its missing parts supplied by reference TRBV11-2 and TRBJ2-5, is EAGVAQSPRYKIIEKRQSVAFWCNPISGHATLYWYQQILGQGPKLLIQFQNNGVVDDSQLPKDRFSAERLKGVDSTLKIQPAKLEDSAVYLCASSPRLAGETQYFGPGTRLLVL.

The chain employs TRBV6-2 or TRBV6-3 and TRBJ2-7, with TRBD1 as a possible D gene (6 bases). CDR1 is MNHEY, CDR2 SVGEGT, per germline. This CDR3 has 15 amino acids. With 1 base removed from V and 0 bases from J, the gap between germline ends came to 10 bases. The CDR3 nucleotides read TGTGCCAGCAGTTACTTGGGGGCCCACTCCTACGAGCAGTACTTC. Amino acids: CASSYLGAHSYEQYF.

The chain carries TRBV12-3 or TRBV12-4 and TRBJ2-5; D tentatively fits TRBD1 or TRBD2 (5 bases each). CDR3 length: 12 residues. V lost 8 bases, J lost 4 bases, and 11 bases lay in between. CDR3 residues: CASGGGTETQYF. The DNA of the CDR3 is TGTGCCAGCGGTGGGGGAACAGAGACCCAGTACTTC.

This clone appeared a single time. This chain connects TRBV4-3 to TRBJ2-7; D is ambiguous. The CDR3 consists of 13 residues. Germline CDR1 is LGHNA and CDR2 is YSLEER. The ends were cut back, 0 bases at V and 3 bases at J, with 6 bases in the middle. DNA of the CDR3: TGCGCCAGCAGCCAAGATATCAGCTACGAGCAGTACTTC. Translation: CASSQDISYEQYF.

The chain combines TRBV30 with TRBJ2-7, with D unclear. Germline-derived CDR1 and CDR2 are GTSNPN and SVGIG (reference sequence). V was cut by 2 bases and J by 1 base, with 3 bases left in between. This CDR3 contains 11 residues. The CDR3 DNA reads TGTGCCTGGAGTACTTCCTACGAGCAGTACTTC. Amino acids: CAWSTSYEQYF.

The CDR3 DNA reads as TGCGCCAGCAGCTTGAGGTCAGGGACCACTGAAGCTTTCTTT. This codes for CASSLRSGTTEAFF. The chain uses TRBV5-1 and TRBJ1-1; D possibly corresponds to TRBD1 (5 bases). The CDR3 sequence is 14 residues long. Trimming cost V 1 base and J 4 bases, with 11 bases left between them. CDR1 and CDR2 (germline): SGHRS, YFSETQ.

The chain recombines TRBV1 with TRBJ1-2; the table calls TRBD1, which could not be checked here. TRBV1 is an annotated pseudogene. This CDR3 region has 15 residues. The DNA of the CDR3 is TGCACCAGCAGCCAAGAAACCTGGGCAGGGGATGGCTACACCTTC. Translating it yields CTSSQETWAGDGYTF.

This clone has just one count. The CDR3 here is CASSQDRYSNYGYTF. CDR3 nucleotides: TGTGCCAGCAGCCAAGACCGGTATAGCAACTATGGCTACACCTTC. The V gene is TRBV3-1 (or the pseudogene TRBV3-2), the J gene TRBJ1-2; D call uncertain. V was clipped by 0 bases and J by 2 bases, with 10 bases between them. Looked up from germline, CDR1 is LGHDT and CDR2 is YNNKEL (reference sequence). This CDR3 has 15 amino acids.

This clone appeared a single time. This rearrangement joins TRBV19 to TRBJ2-7; D is perhaps TRBD2 (6 bases). The CDR3 is 15 amino acids. Germline values: CDR1 LNHDA, CDR2 SQIVND (reference sequence). The germline V and J ends were trimmed by 4 bases and 2 bases, with 15 bases remaining between them. The CDR3 coding sequence is TGTGCCAGTAGTACCCAGGAGGGGTTGGCCTACGAGCAGTACTTC. It specifies CASSTQEGLAYEQYF.

This rearrangement joins TRBV5-8 to TRBJ1-6; D gene uncertain. Germline V gene data show CDR1 as SGHTS and CDR2 as YDEGEE. This CDR3 is built from 16 residues. V lost 0 bases, J lost 3 bases, and 10 bases lay in between. The CDR3 sequence: CASSLEPASYNSPLHF. The CDR3 DNA follows: TGTGCCAGCAGCTTGGAACCGGCCAGCTATAATTCACCCCTCCACTTT.

This chain uses TRBV5-1 with TRBJ2-1; possibly TRBD2 for D (7 bases). This CDR3 is 13 amino acids long. Germline CDR1 is SGHRS and CDR2 is YFSETQ. V was cut by 0 bases and J by 8 bases, with 9 bases left in between. For the CDR3, the DNA is TGCGCCAGCAGCTTGGTAGGGGGGGATGAGCAGTTCTTC. Protein product: CASSLVGGDEQFF.

The chain is built from TRBV19 and TRBJ2-2, with D possibly TRBD2 on 6 matching bases. This CDR3 is 20 amino acids long. Trimming shortened V by 9 bases and J by 2 bases, and 31 bases separated the two germline ends. Germline-derived CDR1 and CDR2 are LNHDA and SQIVND (reference sequence). CDR3 amino acids: CASLPTVGGTNRGNTGELFF. As DNA, the CDR3 is TGTGCCAGCCTACCAACCGTCGGGGGAACGAACCGCGGAAACACCGGGGAGCTGTTTTTT.

This clone occurred once. The chain is built from TRBV3-1 (or the pseudogene TRBV3-2) and TRBJ2-7; 7 positions match TRBD2. V was pared by 10 bases and J by 4 bases, with 10 bases of the junction left unmatched. Germline V gene sequence: CDR1 LGHDT, CDR2 YNNKEL (reference sequence). This CDR3 region has 13 residues. The CDR3 reads CATREEGSYEQYF. The CDR3, as DNA: TGTGCCACCCGGGAGGAAGGATCTTACGAGCAGTACTTC.

The rearrangement links TRBV27 to TRBJ2-3; 9 bases match TRBD2. The CDR3 spans 13 residues. CDR1 is MNHEY, CDR2 SMNVEV, per germline (reference sequence). V shed 6 bases and J 4 bases; nucleotides not matched to a gene: 2. CDR3 coding DNA: TGTGCCAGCAGGGCGGGGGGGCCAGATACGCAGTATTTT. Amino acids: CASRAGGPDTQYF.

V gene TRBV6-5 combines with J gene TRBJ2-3; D remains unclear. V lost 4 bases and J 0 bases, leaving 8 bases between the germline ends. Germline-derived CDR1 and CDR2 are MNHEY and SVGAGI. The CDR3 sequence is 14 residues long. CDR3: CASSSYTSTDTQYF. CDR3 in DNA: TGTGCCAGCAGTTCCTACACGAGCACAGATACGCAGTATTTT.

This chain uses TRBV15 with TRBJ2-7, with TRBD2 matching over 15 bases. CDR3 length equals 16 residues. Germline CDR1 LNHNV, CDR2 YYDKDF (reference sequence). The V and J ends lost 4 bases and 4 bases, in that order; junction bases with no gene match: 5. The CDR3 sequence: CATSTRTSGGVYEQYF. As DNA, the CDR3 is TGTGCCACCAGCACGAGGACTAGCGGGGGGGTGTACGAGCAGTACTTC.

This clone was detected once. V is TRBV9 and J is TRBJ1-1, with 9 bases lining up with TRBD1. This CDR3 has 17 amino acids. The J segment lost 2 bases and the V segment lost 3 bases, leaving 11 bases of the junction unmatched. In germline, CDR1 is SGDLS, CDR2 YYNGEE. CDR3 loop: CASSADRQGGINTEAFF. The CDR3 DNA sequence: TGTGCCAGCAGCGCCGACAGACAGGGGGGTATTAACACTGAAGCTTTCTTT.